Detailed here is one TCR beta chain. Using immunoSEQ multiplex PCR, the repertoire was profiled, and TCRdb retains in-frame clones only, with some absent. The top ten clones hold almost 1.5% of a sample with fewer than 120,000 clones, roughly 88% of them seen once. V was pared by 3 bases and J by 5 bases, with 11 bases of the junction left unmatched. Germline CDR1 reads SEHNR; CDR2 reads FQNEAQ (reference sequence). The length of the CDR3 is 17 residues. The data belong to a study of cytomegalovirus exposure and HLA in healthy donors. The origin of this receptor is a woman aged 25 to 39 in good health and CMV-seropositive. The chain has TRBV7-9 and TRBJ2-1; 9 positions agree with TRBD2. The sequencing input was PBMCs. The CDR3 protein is CASSFPEGLAGNNEQFF. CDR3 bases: TGTGCCAGCAGCTTTCCCGAGGGGCTAGCGGGGAACAATGAGCAGTTCTTC. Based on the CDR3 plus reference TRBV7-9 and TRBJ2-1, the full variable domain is DTGVSQNPRHKITKRGQNVTFRCDPISEHNRLYWYRQTLGQGPEFLTYFQNEAQLEKSRLLSDRFSAERPKGSFSTLEIQRTEQGDSAMYLCASSFPEGLAGNNEQFFGPGTRLTVL.